This TCR beta chain derives from a study of blood T cell repertoires in COVID-19. Study details: In each case, the material was cDNA or gDNA derived from T cells, B-cell-depleted T cells, or PBMCs.

Clones were sequenced by immunoSEQ multiplex PCR, and TCRdb holds only the in-frame ones, with some missing. The sample consists of about 400,000 clones, approximately 86% of them appearing once. This CDR3 comprises 19 residues. Sequencing was carried out using peripheral blood. The chain combines TRBV21-1 with TRBJ2-3; the D call in the table, TRBD1, was not verified against the DNA. TRBV21-1 is reported as a pseudogene. The clonotype was recovered from a human donor in a cohort sampled during active COVID-19. CDR3 DNA: TGTGCCAGCAGCAAAGATGATAAACCGGGACAGGGGGCTAGAGATACGCAGTATTTT. Amino acids: CASSKDDKPGQGARDTQYF.